Listed here is a single TCR beta chain. Its specificity is not known. This sample stems from a study of cytomegalovirus exposure and HLA in healthy donors. The study's findings and limits: Some TCR beta chains (about 180 of them) were listed as cytomegalovirus-associated.

CDR3 length: 17 residues. The V gene's germline CDR1 is SGHVS and CDR2 FNYEAQ. Trimming cost V 1 base and J 1 base; bases outside gene matches: 8. The repertoire was sequenced with immunoSEQ multiplex PCR; TCRdb's copy has only in-frame clones and lacks some. This sample carries about 140,000 clones, approximately 84% of them seen once, and the ten largest clones take 1.4% to 1.5%. Sequenced sample: PBMCs. V gene TRBV7-6 combines with J gene TRBJ2-3, with 7 bases that match TRBD2. The receptor was derived from a woman aged 25 to 39 in good health and CMV-seronegative. The CDR3 loop is CASSLGVGAGGTDTQYF. The CDR3 DNA is TGTGCCAGCAGCTTAGGGGTAGGGGCGGGGGGCACAGATACGCAGTATTTT.